The 8 T cell receptor beta chains given below trace back to one sample, sequenced in a study of T-cell memory formation after mild COVID-19. TCRdb fed the 5' RACE reads into MiXCR, producing one record per CDR3 protein. The sample lists about 240,000 distinct CDR3 sequences; approximately 10% were seen once. Sequenced sample: PBMCs or a T cell subset sorted from them (not recorded which). The source is a man aged 18 to 29 who had mild COVID-19 (a few samples of this study predate the infection). Cell type and time point are not known.

The chain links TRBV7-2 to TRBJ1-6, with D unresolved. V gave up 5 bases and J gave up 7 bases, with 18 bases separating them. The CDR3 extends over 16 amino acids. Germline V CDR1 and CDR2: SGHTA, FQGNSA. In DNA, the CDR3 is TGTGCCAGCAGCCCCCTGTTCGAGGTAAAGAATTCACCCCTCCACTTT. Protein: CASSPLFEVKNSPLHF.

The chain links TRBV11-2 to TRBJ2-3, with 11 bases fitting TRBD2. This CDR3 is built from 17 residues. J was trimmed by 4 bases and V by 5 bases; bases with no gene match: 11. The V gene's germline CDR1 is SGHAT and CDR2 FQNNGV. CDR3 sequence (DNA): TGTGCCAGCAGCCAAGGAGGGCTAGCGGGGGGATCAGATACGCAGTATTTT. As protein: CASSQGGLAGGSDTQYF.

Only a few counts were recorded for this clonotype. The chain carries TRBV14 and TRBJ2-1; TRBD1 might be the D (6 bases). Germline V CDR1 and CDR2: SGHDN, FVKESK. V was cut by 4 bases and J by 9 bases, with 19 bases left in between. The CDR3 runs to 15 residues. CDR3 bases: TGTGCCAGCAGCCTCCCTGGGACAAGTTCGGCTGAGCAGTTCTTC. It translates to CASSLPGTSSAEQFF.

A few counts support this clonotype. The chain joins TRBV29-1 to TRBJ2-7; the D is unclear. CDR3 length: 12 residues. Germline CDR1 is SQVTM and CDR2 is ANQGSEA. Trimming removed 0 bases at V and 4 bases at J, with 7 bases between. CDR3: CSVEDHEYEQYF. The CDR3, as DNA: TGCAGCGTTGAAGATCATGAGTACGAGCAGTACTTC.

This clonotype was seen a handful of times. The V gene is TRBV20-1, the J gene TRBJ2-7; D perhaps matches TRBD2 (6 bases). CDR3 length: 14 amino acids. Germline CDR1 reads DFQATT; CDR2 reads SNEGSKA (reference sequence). Trimming took 3 bases from V and 3 from J, leaving 15 bases between them. CDR3 sequence: CSARGVAELYEQYF. CDR3 DNA: TGCAGTGCTAGGGGGGTAGCGGAGCTCTACGAGCAGTACTTC.

This clonotype was counted many times. The J gene is TRBJ1-6, the V gene TRBV20-1, with 8 bases aligning to TRBD1. After removal of 6 bases from V and 9 bases from J, the junction contained 7 bases not matched to a gene. Germline V gives CDR1 DFQATT, CDR2 SNEGSKA (reference sequence). This CDR3 comprises 13 residues. The CDR3 reads CSAPPGGGSPLHF. The CDR3 DNA follows: TGCAGTGCCCCGCCAGGGGGCGGTTCACCCCTCCACTTT.

A few counts support this clonotype. The chain combines TRBV12-3 or TRBV12-4 with TRBJ1-6, with D maybe TRBD1 (6 bases). This CDR3 spans 15 amino acids. Deletions cut 6 bases from V and 7 bases from J, with 16 bases between. CDR3 in DNA: TGTGCCAGCAGCAAAACAGGGACGGGGAATTCACCCCTCCACTTT. The encoded protein is CASSKTGTGNSPLHF.

This clonotype showed up just a few times. The genes are TRBV12-3 or TRBV12-4 and TRBJ2-7; 10 bases align to TRBD2. CDR3 length: 15 amino acids. Germline trimming cut 2 bases from V and 2 bases from J; bases unmatched to any gene: 3. CDR3 nucleotide sequence: TGTGCCAGCAGTTTATCGAGCGGGGGGGCCTACGAGCAGTACGTC. This encodes CASSLSSGGAYEQYV.